One and the same sample provided the 2 T cell receptor beta chains below, sequenced in a study of blood T cells in healthy people across ages. With a J-beta primer mix and a sample-barcoded 5' primer, a second PCR ran about 7 to 12 cycles. Each CDR3 protein is one row after TCRdb ran MiXCR on the 5' RACE reads. Of hundreds of thousands of distinct CDR3 sequences listed, approximately 50% were seen once; the top ten hold 30% to 40%. Specimen: blood. Receptor source: a man aged 60 to 75 in good health.

This clonotype occurred a few times. The chain employs TRBV4-1 and TRBJ2-7; unclear D gene. This CDR3 is built from 13 residues. Trimming left V 6 bases short and J 3 bases short, with 12 bases between. Germline V gene lookup returns CDR1 MGHRA and CDR2 YSYEKL. The CDR3 here is CASSDLGGYEQYF. The CDR3 nucleotides are TGCGCCAGCAGTGATCTAGGCGGCTACGAGCAGTACTTC.

The chain recombines TRBV5-1 with TRBJ2-3; D remains unclear. The CDR3 length is 17 residues. V lost 0 bases and J lost 0, with 14 bases in between. Germline V gene data show CDR1 as SGHRS and CDR2 as YFSETQ. Here the CDR3 reads CASSLAVVSTSTDTQYF. Here the CDR3 DNA reads TGCGCCAGCAGCTTGGCCGTGGTTAGCACAAGCACAGATACGCAGTATTTT.